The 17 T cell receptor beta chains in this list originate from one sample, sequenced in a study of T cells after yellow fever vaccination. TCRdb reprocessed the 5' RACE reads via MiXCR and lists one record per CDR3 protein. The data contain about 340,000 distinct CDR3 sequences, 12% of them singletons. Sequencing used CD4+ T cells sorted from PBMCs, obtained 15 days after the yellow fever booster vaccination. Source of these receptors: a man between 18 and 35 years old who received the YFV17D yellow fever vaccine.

The DNA of the CDR3 is TGTGCCAGCAGTTTGTTTGGGGCTAACCAGGGAGATACGCAGTATTTT. It encodes CASSLFGANQGDTQYF. This chain links TRBV12-3 or TRBV12-4 with TRBJ2-3; TRBD1 is a possible D gene (5 bases). The CDR3 sequence is 16 residues long. V gave up 3 bases and J gave up 5 bases, with 18 bases separating them.

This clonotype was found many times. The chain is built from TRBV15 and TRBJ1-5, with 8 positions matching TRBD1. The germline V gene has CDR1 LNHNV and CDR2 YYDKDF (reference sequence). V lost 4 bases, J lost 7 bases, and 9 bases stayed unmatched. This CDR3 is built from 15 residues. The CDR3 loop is CATSKSDRGKQPQHF. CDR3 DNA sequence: TGTGCCACCAGCAAATCAGACAGGGGAAAGCAGCCCCAGCATTTT.

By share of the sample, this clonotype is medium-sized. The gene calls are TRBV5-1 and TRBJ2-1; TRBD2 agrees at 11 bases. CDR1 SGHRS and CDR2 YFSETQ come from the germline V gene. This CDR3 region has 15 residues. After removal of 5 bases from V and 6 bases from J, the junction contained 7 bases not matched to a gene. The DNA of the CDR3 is TGCGCCAGCAGGGACGGGACTAGCGGCCTCAATGAGCAGTTCTTC. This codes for CASRDGTSGLNEQFF.

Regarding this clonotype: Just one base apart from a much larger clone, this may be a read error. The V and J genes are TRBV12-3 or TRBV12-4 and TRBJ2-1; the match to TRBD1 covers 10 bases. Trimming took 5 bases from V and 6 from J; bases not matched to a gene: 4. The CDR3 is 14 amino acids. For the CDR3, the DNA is TGTGCCAGCAGTCCCTGGACAGGGGGCAATGAGCAGTTCTTC. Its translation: CASSPWTGGNEQFF.

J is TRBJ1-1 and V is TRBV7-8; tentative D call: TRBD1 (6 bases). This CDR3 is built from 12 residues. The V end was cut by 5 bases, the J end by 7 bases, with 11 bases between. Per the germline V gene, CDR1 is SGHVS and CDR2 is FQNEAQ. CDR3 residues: CASSQQGVEAFF. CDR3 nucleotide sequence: TGTGCCAGCAGCCAACAGGGCGTTGAAGCTTTCTTT.

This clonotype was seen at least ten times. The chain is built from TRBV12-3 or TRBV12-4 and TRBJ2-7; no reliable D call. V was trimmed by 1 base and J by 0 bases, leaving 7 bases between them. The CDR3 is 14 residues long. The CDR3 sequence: CASSLGGSSYEQYV. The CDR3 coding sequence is TGTGCCAGCAGTTTAGGCGGCAGCTCCTACGAGCAGTACGTC.

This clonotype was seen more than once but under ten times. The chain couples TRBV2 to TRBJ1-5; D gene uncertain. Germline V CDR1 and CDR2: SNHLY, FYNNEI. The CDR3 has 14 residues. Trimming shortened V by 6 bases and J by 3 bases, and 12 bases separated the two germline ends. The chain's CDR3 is CASSLRKINQPQHF. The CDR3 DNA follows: TGTGCCAGCAGCTTACGGAAGATCAATCAGCCCCAGCATTTT.

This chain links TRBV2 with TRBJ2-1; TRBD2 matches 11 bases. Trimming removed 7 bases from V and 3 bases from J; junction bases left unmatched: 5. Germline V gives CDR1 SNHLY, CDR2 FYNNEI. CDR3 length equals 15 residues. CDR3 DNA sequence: TGTGCCAGCAAGTCGACTAGCGGGGACTACAATGAGCAGTTCTTC. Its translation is CASKSTSGDYNEQFF.

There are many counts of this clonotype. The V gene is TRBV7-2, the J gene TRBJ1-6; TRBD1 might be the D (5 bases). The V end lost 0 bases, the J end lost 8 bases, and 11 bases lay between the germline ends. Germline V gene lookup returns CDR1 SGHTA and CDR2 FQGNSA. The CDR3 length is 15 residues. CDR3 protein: CASSLARQGDSPLHF. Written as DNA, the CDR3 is TGTGCCAGCAGCTTAGCGCGGCAGGGAGATTCACCCCTCCACTTT.

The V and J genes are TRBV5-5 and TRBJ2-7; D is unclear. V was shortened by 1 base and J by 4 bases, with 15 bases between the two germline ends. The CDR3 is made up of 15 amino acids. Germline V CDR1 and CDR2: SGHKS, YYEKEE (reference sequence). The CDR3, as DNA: TGTGCCAGCAGCTTGACCGAGTATACCTCTTACGAGCAGTACTTC. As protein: CASSLTEYTSYEQYF.

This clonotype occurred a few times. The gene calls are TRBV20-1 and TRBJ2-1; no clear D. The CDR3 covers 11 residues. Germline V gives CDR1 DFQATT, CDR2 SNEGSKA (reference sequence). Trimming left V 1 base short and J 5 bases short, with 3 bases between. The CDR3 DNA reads TGCAGTGCTAGAGTGAACAATGAGCAGTTCTTC. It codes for CSARVNNEQFF.

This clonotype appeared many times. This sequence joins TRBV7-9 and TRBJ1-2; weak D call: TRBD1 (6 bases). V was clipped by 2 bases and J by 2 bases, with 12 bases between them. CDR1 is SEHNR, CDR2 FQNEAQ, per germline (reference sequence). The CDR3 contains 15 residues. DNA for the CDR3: TGTGCCAGCAGCTTAATGGAGGGGGAGAACTATGGCTACACCTTC. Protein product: CASSLMEGENYGYTF. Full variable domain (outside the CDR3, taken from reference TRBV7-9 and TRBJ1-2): DTGVSQNPRHKITKRGQNVTFRCDPISEHNRLYWYRQTLGQGPEFLTYFQNEAQLEKSRLLSDRFSAERPKGSFSTLEIQRTEQGDSAMYLCASSLMEGENYGYTFGSGTRLTVV.

CDR3 loop: CSARETLGDYGYTF. In nucleotides, the CDR3 is TGCAGTGCTAGAGAGACACTGGGAGACTATGGCTACACCTTC. The chain joins TRBV20-1 to TRBJ1-2; D is uncertain. Germline CDR1 reads DFQATT; CDR2 reads SNEGSKA (reference sequence). The CDR3 covers 14 residues. The V end lost 0 bases, the J end lost 3 bases, and 11 bases lay between the germline ends.

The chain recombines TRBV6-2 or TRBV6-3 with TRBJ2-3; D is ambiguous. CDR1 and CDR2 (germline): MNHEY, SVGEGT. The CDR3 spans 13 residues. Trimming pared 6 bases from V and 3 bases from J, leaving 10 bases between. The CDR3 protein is CASRKEPTDTQYF. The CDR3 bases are TGTGCCAGCAGGAAGGAGCCGACAGATACGCAGTATTTT.

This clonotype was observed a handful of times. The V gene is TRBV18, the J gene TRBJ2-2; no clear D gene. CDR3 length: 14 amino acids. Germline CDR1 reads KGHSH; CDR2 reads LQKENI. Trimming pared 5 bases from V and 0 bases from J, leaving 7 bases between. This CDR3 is CASSAWSNTGELFF. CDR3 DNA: TGTGCCAGCTCAGCCTGGTCGAACACCGGGGAGCTGTTTTTT.

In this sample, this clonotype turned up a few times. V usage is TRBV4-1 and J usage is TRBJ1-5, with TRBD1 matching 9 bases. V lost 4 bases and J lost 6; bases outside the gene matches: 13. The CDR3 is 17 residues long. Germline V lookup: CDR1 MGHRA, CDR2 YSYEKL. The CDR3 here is CASSRLMGQGGGQPQHF. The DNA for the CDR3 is TGCGCCAGCAGCCGGTTGATGGGACAGGGAGGGGGTCAGCCCCAGCATTTT.

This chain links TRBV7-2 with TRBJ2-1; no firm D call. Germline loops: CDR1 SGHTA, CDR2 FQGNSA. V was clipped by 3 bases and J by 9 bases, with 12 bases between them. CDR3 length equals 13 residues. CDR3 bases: TGTGCCAGCAGCTTCTCTTCGGAGAGTGAGCAGTTCTTC. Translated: CASSFSSESEQFF. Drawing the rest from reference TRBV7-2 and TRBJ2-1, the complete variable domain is GAGVSQSPSNKVTEKGKDVELRCDPISGHTALYWYRQSLGQGLEFLIYFQGNSAPDKSGLPSDRFSAERTGGSVSTLTIQRTQQEDSAVYLCASSFSSESEQFFGPGTRLTVL.